The entry below describes one TCR beta chain. This sample was taken from a study of T cell responses to AZD1222 COVID-19 vaccine. The length of the CDR3 is 16 residues. J gave up 7 bases and V 0 bases, and 6 bases lay outside the gene matches. Germline CDR1 and CDR2: SEHNR and FQNEAQ (reference sequence). TCRdb's table, derived via immunoSEQ multiplex PCR, lists solely in-frame clones and lacks some. This sample has approximately 130,000 clones, with 93% found just once. This sample comprised peripheral blood, obtained on day 0 of AZD1222 vaccination. The rearrangement joins TRBV7-9 to TRBJ1-5, with 10 positions matching TRBD1. This clonotype was sampled from an adult in good health. The CDR3 sequence is CASSLAGTGESQPQHF. The CDR3 nucleotides are TGTGCCAGCAGCTTAGCAGGGACAGGGGAATCGCAGCCCCAGCATTTT. The full variable domain, its missing parts supplied by reference TRBV7-9 and TRBJ1-5, is DTGVSQNPRHKITKRGQNVTFRCDPISEHNRLYWYRQTLGQGPEFLTYFQNEAQLEKSRLLSDRFSAERPKGSFSTLEIQRTEQGDSAMYLCASSLAGTGESQPQHFGDGTRLSIL.